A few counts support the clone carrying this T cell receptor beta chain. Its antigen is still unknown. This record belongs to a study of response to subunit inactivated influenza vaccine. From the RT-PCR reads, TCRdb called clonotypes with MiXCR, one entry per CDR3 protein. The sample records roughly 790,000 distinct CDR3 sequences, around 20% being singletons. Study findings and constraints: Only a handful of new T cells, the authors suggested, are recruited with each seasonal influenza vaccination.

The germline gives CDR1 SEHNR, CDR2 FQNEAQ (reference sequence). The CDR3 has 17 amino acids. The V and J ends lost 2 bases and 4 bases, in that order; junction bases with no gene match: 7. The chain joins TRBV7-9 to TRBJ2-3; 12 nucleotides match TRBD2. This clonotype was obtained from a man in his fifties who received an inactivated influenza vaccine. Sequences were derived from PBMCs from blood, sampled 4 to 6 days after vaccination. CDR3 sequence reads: CASSLSASGRASDTQYF. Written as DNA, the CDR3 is TGTGCCAGCAGCTTATCGGCTAGCGGGAGGGCTTCAGATACGCAGTATTTT.